This TCR beta chain was profiled in a study of vaccination and CD4 T cells after COVID-19. Study-wide context: Convalescent patients gave post-COVID blood a median about 95 days post-diagnosis, range 35 to 161. Collection of post-vaccine samples followed dose two by a median around 72 days, spanning a range of 14 to 241.

As concerns this clonotype: The antigen remains unidentified.

The Oncomine TCR Beta short-read assay sequenced DNA from cultured CD4+ T cells. TCRdb re-derived calls from the PCR reads in MiXCR, one entry per CDR3 protein. Seen here are under 25,000 distinct CDR3 sequences, approximately 50% observed once, and the top ten hold 4% to 4.5%. Treatment reported: approximately 10-day PBMC culture with coronavirus spike peptide pools or control peptides (ViraFEST assay). Study-level points and caveats: The median number of SARS-CoV-2-reactive clonotypes increased from roughly 19 to 38, a change that did not reach significance.

Sequencing was carried out using CD4+ T cells from blood, cultured in vitro. The receptor comes from a human donor who had recovered from COVID-19.

CDR3 in amino acids: CSVEDPASLDPPDTQYF. In DNA form, the CDR3 reads TGCAGCGTTGAAGATCCTGCTTCCTTGGATCCCCCAGATACGCAGTATTTT. This chain connects TRBV29-1 to TRBJ2-3; the D is unclear. CDR1 SQVTM and CDR2 ANQGSEA come from the germline V gene. CDR3 length: 17 amino acids. The V gene lost 0 bases and the J gene lost 4 bases, with 20 bases spanning the gap.